This entry is about one T cell receptor beta chain. This specimen belongs to a study of T cell responses to AZD1222 COVID-19 vaccine. Data came from immunoSEQ multiplex PCR; TCRdb stores just in-frame clones and leaves some out. There are about 200,000 clones in the sample; around 94% occur only once, and about 3.6% lies in the top ten. The CDR3 sequence is 10 residues long. V was trimmed by 6 bases and J by 6 bases, leaving 5 bases between them. The germline V gene has CDR1 GTSNPN and CDR2 SVGIG (reference sequence). The chain is built from TRBV30 and TRBJ2-2; D remains unclear. Sample: peripheral blood, taken 28 days after the second dose of the MenACWY control vaccine. This TCR was sampled from an adult who received the MenACWY meningococcal vaccine as a control. This CDR3 is CACVAGELFF. The CDR3 nucleotides read TGTGCCTGCGTAGCCGGGGAGCTGTTTTTT. Variable domain in full (rest from reference TRBV30 and TRBJ2-2): SQTIHQWPATLVQPVGSPLSLECTVEGTSNPNLYWYRQAAGRGLQLLFYSVGIGQISSEVPQNLSASRPQDRQFILSSKKLLLSDSGFYLCACVAGELFFGEGSRLTVL.